These T cell receptor beta chains were read from a single sample in a study of early T cells in non-severe SARS-CoV-2 infection. TCRdb processed the 5' RACE reads anew with MiXCR; each CDR3 protein has one entry. The sample has about 61,000 distinct CDR3 sequences; approximately 12% are singletons. This specimen consisted of whole blood, obtained at baseline. These receptors came from an adult who was a healthcare worker with PCR-confirmed SARS-CoV-2 infection or an uninfected control (not recorded which). The donor label of this sample is uncertain. Each CDR3 is given with its conserved first and last residue. The order of the fields is V gene, J gene, CDR3 protein.

>TRBV29-1|TRBJ1-5
CSVADYSNQPQHF
>TRBV9|TRBJ2-2
CASSVELGSTGELFF
>TRBV7-8|TRBJ2-3
CASSQGLAAPRDTQYF
>TRBV12-5|TRBJ2-3
CASGLGQVSTDTQYF
>TRBV27|TRBJ1-4
CASSYGQGGEKLFF
>TRBV2|TRBJ1-2
CASTSRQGKLMGYTF
>TRBV5-1|TRBJ1-1
CASSLRSTGFGGTEAFF
>TRBV28|TRBJ2-2
CASSPTDTGELFF
>TRBV9|TRBJ2-5
CASSVDQGARLETQYF
>TRBV7-9|TRBJ2-5
CASSLGPGQETQYF
>TRBV6-6|TRBJ2-3
CASSLAGSTDTQYF
>TRBV11-3|TRBJ2-3
CASSPFRAFGTDTQYF
>TRBV12-3/TRBV12-4|TRBJ2-5
CASNEVGTTNQETQYF
>TRBV21-1|TRBJ2-2
CASSKVKSDRANTGELFF
>TRBV7-8|TRBJ2-2
CASSGRGADTGELFF
>TRBV6-5|TRBJ1-1
CASRGSGQGFEAFF
>TRBV6-5|TRBJ1-2
CASSYTGTAYGYTF
>TRBV3-1|TRBJ2-3
CASSQVQGTDTQYF
>TRBV7-8|TRBJ2-3
CASSPKVDTQYF
>TRBV10-2|TRBJ2-1
CASRDRGGGVYNEQFF
>TRBV20-1|TRBJ1-5
CSARDRQGFQPQHF
>TRBV29-1|TRBJ1-1
CSVEYFNTEAFF
>TRBV2|TRBJ2-5
CASNYEGKLQETQYF
>TRBV20-1|TRBJ1-5
CSARPHGVYSNQPQHF
>TRBV12-3/TRBV12-4|TRBJ1-1
CASTPHRQNTEAFF
>TRBV12-3/TRBV12-4|TRBJ2-2
CASLRITGELFF
>TRBV7-2|TRBJ2-2
CASSPPGGRGIRAGSCFF
>TRBV27|TRBJ2-3
CASSSPALGTDTQYF
>TRBV19|TRBJ1-4
CASSPPGGIVNEKLFF
>TRBV7-3|TRBJ2-5
CASSLTGLVVETQYF
>TRBV10-3|TRBJ2-2
CAISESGNTGELFF
>TRBV12-5|TRBJ2-2
CASGFTRGASTGELFF
>TRBV2|TRBJ2-2
CASSVQGADTGELFF
>TRBV2|TRBJ2-5
CASSAHRQETQYF
>TRBV6-1|TRBJ2-1
CASGSYNEQFF
>TRBV11-2|TRBJ2-1
CASRMWYGTGAHSRYNEQFF
>TRBV18|TRBJ1-2
CASSPGEGYGYTF
>TRBV6-5|TRBJ2-3
CASSYSTQVGDTQYF
>TRBV3-1|TRBJ1-6
CASSQGAKGSPLHF
>TRBV6-1|TRBJ2-3
CASRDWGIPTDTQYF
>TRBV7-9|TRBJ1-6
CASSAGDSPLHF
>TRBV15|TRBJ1-3
CATSRSIVHRAISGNTIYF
>TRBV5-1|TRBJ2-5
CASSLATDQETQYF
>TRBV19|TRBJ2-3
CASSIEPTDTQYF
>TRBV2|TRBJ1-6
CASSEQGNSYNSPLHF